This passage covers 11 T cell receptor beta chains from one sample sequenced in a study of blood T cell repertoires in COVID-19 (dated by TCRdb to 2020 to 2022). Library prep was done by the immunoSEQ multiplex PCR assay. TCRdb took this table from immuneACCESS and kept in-frame rearrangements with V and J called. Such tables lack part of the clones; where checked against another copy, unresolved V genes explain under half of the gap, and the rest is unexplained. For this sample the table gives roughly 200,000 clones, of which roughly nine tenths were detected only once. The ten largest make up around 7% of the sample. Sequenced: peripheral blood. Source of these receptors: a man in his forties with acute or convalescent COVID-19.

The V and J genes are TRBV9 and TRBJ2-3; possible D gene TRBD2, 7 bases. The CDR3 is made up of 17 amino acids. The germline V and J ends were trimmed by 0 bases and 2 bases, with 16 bases remaining between them. Germline CDR1 is SGDLS and CDR2 is YYNGEE. The CDR3 loop reads CASSVEGGRGATDTQYF. In nucleotides, the CDR3 is TGTGCCAGCAGCGTAGAGGGGGGACGGGGGGCCACAGATACGCAGTATTTT.

This clone was detected once. This rearrangement joins TRBV6-6 to TRBJ1-2; 9 bases align to TRBD1. The CDR3 covers 15 residues. Germline V CDR1 and CDR2: MNHNY, SVGAGI (reference sequence). V lost 2 bases to trimming and J lost 5 bases; unmatched junction nucleotides: 6. The DNA for the CDR3 is TGTGCCAGCAGTTACGCGGACAGGGGTGCGTATGGCTACACCTTC. This codes for CASSYADRGAYGYTF.

The CDR3 DNA follows: TGTGCCATCAGTCCAGGGTTTACTAATGAAAAACTGTTTTTT. Protein: CAISPGFTNEKLFF. The J gene is TRBJ1-4, the V gene TRBV10-3; D perhaps matches TRBD1 (5 bases). The ends were cut back, 5 bases at V and 2 bases at J, with 9 bases in the middle. The CDR3 is 14 amino acids. Germline V gene sequence: CDR1 ENHRY, CDR2 SYGVKD.

This clone has more than one count but fewer than ten. The chain has TRBV6-2 or TRBV6-3 and TRBJ2-3, with 12 bases aligning to TRBD2. The germline V gene encodes CDR1 MNHEY and CDR2 SVGEGT. This CDR3 spans 15 amino acids. J lost 8 bases, V lost 6 bases, and 9 bases had no gene match. CDR3 protein: CASSPSGGALGTQYF. The CDR3 DNA follows: TGTGCCAGCAGCCCTAGCGGGGGGGCCCTAGGTACGCAGTATTTT.

The chain uses TRBV5-1 and TRBJ1-1; TRBD1 agrees at 8 bases. The trim removed 4 bases at V and 1 base at J, leaving 9 bases unmatched. Germline-derived CDR1 and CDR2 are SGHRS and YFSETQ. The CDR3 sequence is 16 residues long. CDR3 in DNA: TGCGCCAGCAGCCAGGACACTGGGACAGGGAACACTGAAGCTTTCTTT. It is translated as CASSQDTGTGNTEAFF.

J is TRBJ1-1 and V is TRBV7-2, with D tentatively TRBD1 (6 bases). The ends were cut back, 5 bases at V and 0 bases at J, with 19 bases in the middle. The CDR3 covers 17 residues. The germline CDR1 and CDR2 sequences are SGHTA and FQGNSA. Here the CDR3 DNA reads TGTGCCAGCAGCCGGGGGGCCCACAGGGCTCTGAACACTGAAGCTTTCTTT. Translating gives CASSRGAHRALNTEAFF.

The J gene is TRBJ2-3, the V gene TRBV9; D is perhaps TRBD1 (6 bases). The CDR3 runs to 16 residues. Germline V lookup: CDR1 SGDLS, CDR2 YYNGEE. Trimming shortened V by 4 bases and J by 2 bases, and 17 bases separated the two germline ends. For the CDR3, the DNA is TGTGCCAGCAGCCCCCCGGGACAAAGGAACACAGATACGCAGTATTTT. Protein: CASSPPGQRNTDTQYF.

The chain recombines TRBV4-2 with TRBJ1-4, with D maybe TRBD1 (6 bases). V lost 4 bases and J 7 bases, leaving 13 bases between the germline ends. Germline V gene data show CDR1 as LGHNA and CDR2 as YNFKEQ. The CDR3 has 14 amino acids. CDR3 sequence (DNA): TGTGCCAGCAGCCGACAGGCAGGAGGTGAAAAACTGTTTTTT. It yields the protein CASSRQAGGEKLFF.

This rearrangement joins TRBV6-1 to TRBJ2-7; 8 nucleotides agree with TRBD2. CDR3 length: 13 residues. With 3 bases clipped from V and 4 bases from J, the junction kept 2 bases outside the gene matches. Germline CDR1 and CDR2: MNHNS and SASEGT. The CDR3: CASSDGGGYEQYF. In DNA, the CDR3 is TGTGCCAGCAGTGACGGCGGGGGGTACGAGCAGTACTTC.

The rearrangement links TRBV19 to TRBJ2-7; the D gene is possibly TRBD1 (5 bases). This CDR3 spans 16 amino acids. Trimming removed 3 bases at V and 2 bases at J, with 17 bases between. Germline V gives CDR1 LNHDA, CDR2 SQIVND (reference sequence). CDR3 sequence: CASSIGRGHYPYEQYF. CDR3 nucleotide sequence: TGTGCCAGTAGTATCGGGCGTGGACACTACCCCTACGAGCAGTACTTC.

This sequence joins TRBV5-6 and TRBJ2-6; D might be TRBD1 (6 bases). In germline, CDR1 is SGHDT, CDR2 YYEEEE. V was trimmed by 4 bases and J by 3 bases, leaving 17 bases between them. This CDR3 comprises 17 residues. CDR3 sequence (DNA): TGTGCCAGCAGCGTATGGAACAGGGTTATTGGGGCCAACGTCCTGACTTTC. Amino acids: CASSVWNRVIGANVLTF.